These 22 T cell receptor beta chains share one sample of origin, sequenced in a study of T cells in Graves' hyperthyroidism and ophthalmopathy. TCR beta CDR3 sequences were amplified from RNA transcripts. In the first-round RT-PCR of the TCR CDR3, the HTBI primer set was used. TCRdb ran MiXCR on the multiplex PCR reads and lists one entry per CDR3 protein. The sample consists of around 99,000 distinct CDR3 sequences, roughly 15% of them appearing once. Sequencing input: blood. The receptors were gathered from a woman in her forties or fifties with Graves' hyperthyroidism.

This clonotype showed up many times. The rearrangement joins TRBV28 to TRBJ2-2; the D gene is possibly TRBD2 (5 bases). The length of the CDR3 is 14 residues. Germline V gene data show CDR1 as MDHEN and CDR2 as SYDVKM. V lost 6 bases and J lost 7, with 15 bases in between. As DNA, the CDR3 is TGTGCCAGCAGACCCCGGAGCGGATTCGGGGAGCTGTTTTTT. Amino acid sequence: CASRPRSGFGELFF.

This clonotype was detected only a few times. A much larger clone lies one base from this, so it may be a read error. The V gene is TRBV7-3, the J gene TRBJ2-3; D possibly corresponds to TRBD1 (5 bases). CDR1 and CDR2 (germline): SGHTA, FQGTGA. The CDR3 is 12 residues long. As DNA, the CDR3 is TGTGCCAGCAGCTACAGCACAGGTACGCAGTATTTT. Protein product: CASSYSTGTQYF.

This clonotype was detected many times. This rearrangement joins TRBV10-3 to TRBJ2-2; maybe TRBD1 (6 bases). The CDR3 is 13 residues long. Germline V lookup: CDR1 ENHRY, CDR2 SYGVKD. V dropped 3 bases and J dropped 4 bases, with 6 bases sitting between them. Written as DNA, the CDR3 is TGTGCCATCAGTGAAGGGGGCACCGGGGAGCTGTTTTTT. As protein: CAISEGGTGELFF.

This clonotype was seen ten or more times. J is TRBJ2-5 and V is TRBV29-1; D possibly corresponds to TRBD2 (6 bases). With 7 bases removed from V and 5 bases from J, the gap between germline ends came to 8 bases. Looked up from germline, CDR1 is SQVTM and CDR2 is ANQGSEA. The CDR3 spans 10 residues. CDR3 in DNA: TGCAGCGGTGGGGGGGAGACCCAGTACTTC. Encoded protein: CSGGGETQYF.

This clonotype was detected many times. This chain connects TRBV28 to TRBJ2-7; D remains unclear. Trimming removed 8 bases from V and 4 bases from J, with 15 bases in between. The germline V gene encodes CDR1 MDHEN and CDR2 SYDVKM. The CDR3 spans 13 residues. The CDR3 bases are TGTGCCAGCTTACGTGCCACCGGGTACGAGCAGTACTTC. Protein product: CASLRATGYEQYF.

The table lists this clonotype with many counts. The genes are TRBV29-1 and TRBJ2-1; D is unresolved. This CDR3 contains 11 residues. CDR1 SQVTM and CDR2 ANQGSEA come from the germline V gene. Trimming removed 2 bases from V and 7 bases from J, with 6 bases in between. The CDR3 region has the DNA TGCAGCGTTGAAATTATGAATGAGCAGTTCTTC. Its translation: CSVEIMNEQFF.

In its sample, this clonotype was seen many times. The chain employs TRBV20-1 and TRBJ2-7; D not certain. V gave up 4 bases and J gave up 3 bases, with 13 bases separating them. The CDR3 extends over 13 amino acids. Germline loops: CDR1 DFQATT, CDR2 SNEGSKA (reference sequence). CDR3 nucleotides: TGCAGTGCTACCCCGCCTAACTTCTACGAGCAGTACTTC. It is translated as CSATPPNFYEQYF.

The chain joins TRBV7-2 to TRBJ1-2; D possibly corresponds to TRBD1 (6 bases). This CDR3 has 14 residues. Trimming took 2 bases from V and 3 from J, leaving 10 bases between them. Germline lookup yields CDR1 SGHTA and CDR2 FQGNSA. The CDR3 region has the DNA TGTGCCAGCAGCTTACAGGGGCTGTACTATGGCTACACCTTC. Encoded protein: CASSLQGLYYGYTF.

This clonotype has ten or more counts. The gene calls are TRBV2 and TRBJ1-3; D may be TRBD1 (6 bases). CDR3 length equals 19 residues. Germline V gene lookup returns CDR1 SNHLY and CDR2 FYNNEI. The V end was cut by 5 bases, the J end by 2 bases, with 25 bases between. CDR3 nucleotide sequence: TGTGCCAGCAGTTCGCTTACCCCGGGACACCTTTCGGCTGGAAACACCATATATTTT. Translating it yields CASSSLTPGHLSAGNTIYF.

This clonotype was seen repeatedly, ten times or more. The rearrangement uses TRBV2 and TRBJ2-5, with 10 bases matching TRBD1. The CDR3 extends over 19 amino acids. V was pared by 1 base and J by 2 bases, with 13 bases of the junction left unmatched. Germline assignment: CDR1 SNHLY and CDR2 FYNNEI. For the CDR3, the DNA is TGTGCCAGCAGTGAAGAGATGACAGGGGGCTCAGGGTGGCAAGAGACCCAGTACTTC. Translating it yields CASSEEMTGGSGWQETQYF. Full variable domain (remainder filled in from reference TRBV2 and TRBJ2-5): EPEVTQTPSHQVTQMGQEVILRCVPISNHLYFYWYRQILGQKVEFLVSFYNNEISEKSEIFDDQFSVERPDGSNFTLKIRSTKLEDSAMYFCASSEEMTGGSGWQETQYFGPGTRLLVL.

This clonotype was detected ten times or more. J is TRBJ2-7 and V is TRBV28, with a tentative D call TRBD1 (5 bases). V gave up 3 bases and J gave up 3 bases, with 9 bases separating them. CDR3 length: 13 amino acids. Germline CDR1 is MDHEN and CDR2 is SYDVKM. The CDR3 region has the DNA TGTGCCAGCAGTTTGGACAAGAACTACGAGCAGTACTTC. Amino acid sequence: CASSLDKNYEQYF.

This clonotype showed up many times. The J gene is TRBJ2-1, the V gene TRBV29-1; D not certain. V dropped 6 bases and J dropped 6 bases, with 9 bases sitting between them. Per the germline V gene, CDR1 is SQVTM and CDR2 is ANQGSEA. The CDR3 covers 11 residues. For the CDR3, the DNA is TGCAGCGTGGAGTGGGGCAATGAGCAGTTCTTC. Its translation is CSVEWGNEQFF.

This clonotype was seen at least ten times. The CDR3 nucleotides are TGTGCCAGCACCCGTCCAACTAAACGTCAGCCCCAGCATTTT. It is translated as CASTRPTKRQPQHF. V gene TRBV7-3 combines with J gene TRBJ1-5; D not resolved. V was clipped by 7 bases and J by 6 bases, with 16 bases between them. The CDR3 is 14 amino acids. Germline CDR1 is SGHTA and CDR2 is FQGTGA.

This clonotype showed up many times. This chain links TRBV28 with TRBJ2-5, with TRBD2 as a possible D gene (6 bases). The germline CDR1 and CDR2 sequences are MDHEN and SYDVKM. Deletions cut 3 bases from V and 4 bases from J, with 15 bases between. The CDR3 runs 15 residues. The CDR3 DNA is TGTGCCAGCAGTTTTGGGACCGGGGGACTAGAGACCCAGTACTTC. Protein product: CASSFGTGGLETQYF.

This clonotype showed up many times. The genes are TRBV7-9 and TRBJ1-3; D gene unclear. In germline, CDR1 is SEHNR, CDR2 FQNEAQ (reference sequence). This CDR3 contains 13 residues. Trimming removed 5 bases at V and 3 bases at J, with 8 bases between. Here the CDR3 DNA reads TGTGCCAGCAGCCACGACGGTGGAAACACCATATATTTT. Translation gives CASSHDGGNTIYF.

This clonotype is medium-sized in the sample. The chain joins TRBV27 to TRBJ2-1, with TRBD2 identical over 10 bases. CDR3 length: 18 amino acids. Unmatched junction bases numbered 17, after V lost 8 bases and J lost 4 bases. Germline CDR1 reads MNHEY; CDR2 reads SMNVEV (reference sequence). CDR3 residues: CASVQRAGGPSEYNEQFF. The DNA of the CDR3 is TGTGCCAGCGTCCAAAGAGCGGGAGGGCCTTCAGAGTACAATGAGCAGTTCTTC.

The sample holds many counts of this clonotype. J is TRBJ2-1 and V is TRBV5-6, with 13 bases aligning to TRBD2. Looked up from germline, CDR1 is SGHDT and CDR2 is YYEEEE. V was clipped by 4 bases and J by 7 bases; unmatched bases: 5. CDR3 size: 15 residues. The chain's CDR3 is CASSQTSGRANEQFF. CDR3 DNA: TGTGCCAGCAGCCAAACTAGCGGGAGGGCGAATGAGCAGTTCTTC.

A few counts support this clonotype. The chain recombines TRBV20-1 with TRBJ2-5; TRBD2 aligns across 13 bases. This CDR3 comprises 16 residues. With V trimmed by 6 bases and J by 3 bases, 10 bases remained unmatched. Germline V CDR1 and CDR2: DFQATT, SNEGSKA (reference sequence). For the CDR3, the DNA is TGCAGTGCCCCCGGGACCGGGACTAGCGGGAAAGAGACCCAGTACTTC. It translates to CSAPGTGTSGKETQYF.

This clonotype occurred many times. The chain has TRBV24-1 and TRBJ2-5; D gene uncertain. The CDR3 is 13 residues long. V lost 5 bases, J lost 4 bases, and 10 bases lay in between. In germline, CDR1 is KGHDR, CDR2 SFDVKD. The CDR3 here is CATSVMGGETQYF. The CDR3 coding sequence is TGTGCCACCAGTGTAATGGGTGGAGAGACCCAGTACTTC.

This clonotype showed up many times. J is TRBJ2-1 and V is TRBV9, with D tentatively TRBD1 or TRBD2 (6 bases each). The CDR3 runs 14 residues. The ends were cut back, 2 bases at V and 4 bases at J, with 10 bases in the middle. In germline, CDR1 is SGDLS, CDR2 YYNGEE. In nucleotides, the CDR3 is TGTGCCAGCAGCGTGGGCGGGACATACAATGAGCAGTTCTTC. Translation gives CASSVGGTYNEQFF.

This clonotype was counted ten times or more. V is TRBV28 and J is TRBJ1-1; unclear D gene. The germline gives CDR1 MDHEN, CDR2 SYDVKM. CDR3 length: 13 residues. V was pared by 1 base and J by 1 base, with 4 bases between. The CDR3 sequence is CASSLSQNTEAFF. The CDR3 nucleotides read TGTGCCAGCAGTTTATCTCAGAACACTGAAGCTTTCTTT.

This clonotype appeared many times. The chain uses TRBV28 and TRBJ2-2; the D is unclear. The germline CDR1 and CDR2 sequences are MDHEN and SYDVKM. This CDR3 has 11 amino acids. Trimming left V 5 bases short and J 6 bases short, with 4 bases between. The CDR3 spells CASSISGELFF. The CDR3 bases are TGTGCCAGCAGTATTTCCGGGGAGCTGTTTTTT.